This T cell receptor (beta chain) was sequenced during a study of T cell responses to AZD1222 COVID-19 vaccine. For this clone: Its antigen is undetermined.

Notes on the study in general: The reported proportion of spike-specific TCRs targeting unmutated variant regions was nearly half. Spike-specific TCRs gained breadth and depth after people received two AZD1222 doses. Distributed over spike, vaccine-associated CD4 TCRs predominated at 160-218 and 743-854. Recipients of AZD1222 seropositive at baseline numbered only 6 or 7.

This table comes from immunoSEQ multiplex PCR, and its TCRdb copy is limited to in-frame clones, with some not included. The sample records 93,000 or so clones, around 92% being singletons. V was trimmed by 0 bases and J by 4 bases, leaving 6 bases between them. This CDR3 comprises 13 residues. The germline V gene has CDR1 SGHRS and CDR2 YFSETQ. The sequences come from peripheral blood, collected on day 0 of AZD1222 vaccination. This rearrangement joins TRBV5-1 to TRBJ2-3, with D possibly being TRBD1 (5 bases). The sequence derives from an adult in good health. CDR3 protein: CASSLAGSDTQYF. DNA of the CDR3: TGCGCCAGCAGCTTGGCAGGGTCAGATACGCAGTATTTT.